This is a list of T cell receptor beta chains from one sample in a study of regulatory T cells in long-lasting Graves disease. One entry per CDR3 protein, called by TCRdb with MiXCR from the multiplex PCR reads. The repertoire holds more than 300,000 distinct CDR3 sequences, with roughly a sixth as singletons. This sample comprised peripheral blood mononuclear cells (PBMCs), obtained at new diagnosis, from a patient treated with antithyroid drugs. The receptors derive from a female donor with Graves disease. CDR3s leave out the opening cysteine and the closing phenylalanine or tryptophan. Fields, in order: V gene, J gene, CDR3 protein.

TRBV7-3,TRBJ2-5,ASSSGTGLAGAETQY
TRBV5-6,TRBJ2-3,ASSTGTAHPLRADTQY
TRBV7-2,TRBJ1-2,ASSPQGPYGYT
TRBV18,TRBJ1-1,ASSPLRGQNTEAF
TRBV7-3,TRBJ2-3,ASSLEGTAATQY
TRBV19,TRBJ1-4,ASSAVQGLAGKLF
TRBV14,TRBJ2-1,ASSQGDGYNEQF
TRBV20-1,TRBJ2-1,SAPSPGNEQF
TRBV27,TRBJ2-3,ASGPGLAVTDTQY
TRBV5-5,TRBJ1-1,ASSIPDRGGTEAF
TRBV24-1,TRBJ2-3,ATSDGVSGRAEGTDTQY
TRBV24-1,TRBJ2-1,ATSEPGLIDEQF
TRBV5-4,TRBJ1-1,ASSPEGGRDTEAF
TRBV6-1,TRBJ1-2,ASSEGKGYGYT
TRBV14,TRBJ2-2,ASSQAGTGSTGELF
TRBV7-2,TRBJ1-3,ASSLLSSGNTIY
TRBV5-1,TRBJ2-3,ASRVEGQLIDTQY
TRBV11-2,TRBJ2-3,ASSIRGTQY
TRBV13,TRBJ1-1,ASSPIGLRETEAF
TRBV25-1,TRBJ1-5,ASSESGYYQPQH
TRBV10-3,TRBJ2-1,AISEGPLYNEQF
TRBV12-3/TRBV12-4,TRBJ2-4,ASSLSTGSEPY
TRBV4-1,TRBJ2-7,ASSRPWAGVSEQY
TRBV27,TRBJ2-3,ASSLSKSSDTQY
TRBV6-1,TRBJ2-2,ASSEAFGSNTGELF
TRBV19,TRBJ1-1,ASRQVGLRVNTEAF
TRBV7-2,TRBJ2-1,ACSWDLNEQF
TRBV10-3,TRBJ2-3,AIWVERGTSTDTQY
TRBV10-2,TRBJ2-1,ASSVDAAALSGEQF
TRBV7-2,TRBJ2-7,ASSLLGGQGLATYEQY
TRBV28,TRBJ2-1,ACWAVYNEQF
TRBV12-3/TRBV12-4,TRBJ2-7,ASPTGGPYEQY
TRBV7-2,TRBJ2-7,ASSARDRELTYEQY
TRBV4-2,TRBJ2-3,ASSQESVWTGFTDTQY
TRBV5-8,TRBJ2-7,ASSFTTGPLVEQY
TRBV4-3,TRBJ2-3,ASSQDGHPGDTQY
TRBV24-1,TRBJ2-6,ATAGSGANVLT
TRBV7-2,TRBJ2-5,ASSWRLAEGGETQY
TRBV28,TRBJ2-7,ASSFPVDYEQY
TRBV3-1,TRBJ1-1,ASSQGLGGEDTEAF
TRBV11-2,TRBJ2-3,ASTGLATLDTQY
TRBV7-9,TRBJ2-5,ASSLRPEGQY
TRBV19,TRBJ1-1,ASKDRGTEAF
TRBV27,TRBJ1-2,ASSLTGGQGDGYT
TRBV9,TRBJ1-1,ASSVQAENTEAF
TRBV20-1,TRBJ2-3,SASGGQGDTQY
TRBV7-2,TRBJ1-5,ASGSGQGGNQPQH
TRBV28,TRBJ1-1,ASSSGLNCGAF
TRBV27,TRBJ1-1,ASSLGFRTEAF
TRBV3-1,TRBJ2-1,ASSLVHNEQF
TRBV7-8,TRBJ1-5,ASSLAGQQPQH
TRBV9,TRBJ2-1,ASSVDGVTGGREQF
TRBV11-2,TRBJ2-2,ASSFGRELF
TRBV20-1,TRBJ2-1,SARGLYNEQF
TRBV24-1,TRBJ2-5,ATSEAGIGRRLQETQY
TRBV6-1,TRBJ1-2,ASSNTYYGYT
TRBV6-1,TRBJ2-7,ASAVAGDSYEQY
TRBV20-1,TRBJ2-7,SAGPPPLYEQY